The T cell receptor (beta chain) under discussion was sequenced for a study of blood T cell repertoires in COVID-19. Turning to the study itself: Spain, Italy and the United States supplied samples that represented acute and convalescent COVID-19. Nucleic acid was either cDNA or gDNA, and it came from T cells, B-cell-depleted T cells, or PBMCs.

Original data processing: Quantification of nucleated cells was approximated via reference gene primer amplification. Generated by immunoSEQ multiplex PCR, the TCRdb table keeps only in-frame clones and is missing some. V, J and clone size are taken as reported in that table, and D and trimming were inferred from the DNA itself. The data contain about 130,000 clones, approximately 83% of them seen just once; the ten biggest clones take up approximately 16%. Trimming took 4 bases from V and 1 from J, leaving 10 bases between them. This CDR3 is built from 15 residues. Germline loops: CDR1 MGHRA, CDR2 YSYEKL.

The source material was peripheral blood. The receptor was derived from a woman in her fifties or sixties with acute or convalescent COVID-19. This rearrangement joins TRBV4-1 to TRBJ2-2; a possible D gene is TRBD2 (5 bases). Here the CDR3 DNA reads TGCGCCAGCAGCCGCCGGACTCTGAACACCGGGGAGCTGTTTTTT. Translated: CASSRRTLNTGELFF.